The 12 T cell receptor beta chains below come from one sample, sequenced in a study of cytomegalovirus exposure and HLA in healthy donors. In the PCR, 60 Vbeta and 13 Jbeta primers were used. Clones were read by immunoSEQ multiplex PCR, and TCRdb kept only the in-frame ones, dropping some. In the table there are about 120,000 clones, approximately 80% of which are singletons. The sequenced sample was PBMCs. The origin of the receptors is a man younger than 35 in good health and CMV-seronegative.

The CDR3 bases are TGTGCCAGCAGCCAGGGGGGCAGGGCTGATTACAATGAGCAGTTCTTC. Amino acids: CASSQGGRADYNEQFF. V is TRBV7-3 and J is TRBJ2-1, with D maybe TRBD1 (7 bases). V lost 5 bases and J 4 bases, leaving 18 bases between the germline ends. CDR3 length: 16 residues. Looked up from germline, CDR1 is SGHTA and CDR2 is FQGTGA.

This clone was observed a single time. The chain employs TRBV27 and TRBJ1-2; no firm D call. The CDR3 totals 14 residues. CDR1 and CDR2 from the germline V gene are MNHEY and SMNVEV (reference sequence). V was cut by 6 bases and J by 5 bases, with 16 bases left in between. The CDR3 spells CASSERVGWYGYTF. The DNA of the CDR3 is TGTGCCAGCAGCGAAAGAGTCGGGTGGTATGGCTACACCTTC.

J is TRBJ1-1 and V is TRBV25-1; a possible D gene is TRBD1 (6 bases). The germline CDR1 and CDR2 sequences are MGHDK and SYGVNS. Deletions cut 5 bases from V and 5 bases from J, with 18 bases between. The CDR3 loop spans 15 amino acids. The CDR3 bases are TGTGCCAGCAGTACTCTCCAGGGGATACGGACTGAAGCTTTCTTT. It yields the protein CASSTLQGIRTEAFF.

This chain joins TRBV5-4 and TRBJ2-2; the match to TRBD2 covers 7 bases. This CDR3 spans 15 amino acids. V was pared by 4 bases and J by 4 bases, with 7 bases of the junction left unmatched. Germline V gene sequence: CDR1 SGHNT, CDR2 YYREEE (reference sequence). The CDR3 reads CASSQSGAITGELFF. The CDR3 DNA reads as TGTGCCAGCAGCCAGAGCGGGGCCATCACCGGGGAGCTGTTTTTT.

Comment on this clone: A read error may produce the germline difference seen at one junction end. The chain joins TRBV7-9 to TRBJ1-4, with 12 bases aligning to TRBD1. This CDR3 spans 15 amino acids. The germline V gene has CDR1 SEHNR and CDR2 FQNEAQ (reference sequence). CDR3 coding DNA: TGTGCCAGCAGTTGGGGACAGGGGGCTAAAGAAAAACTGTTTTTT. As protein: CASSWGQGAKEKLFF.

The rearrangement links TRBV29-1 to TRBJ1-1; D remains ambiguous. Germline CDR1 reads SQVTM; CDR2 reads ANQGSEA. With 4 bases removed from V and 1 base from J, the gap between germline ends came to 13 bases. The CDR3 spans 14 residues. The CDR3 here is CSVAEQTKNTEAFF. CDR3 nucleotides: TGCAGCGTTGCAGAGCAGACTAAGAACACTGAAGCTTTCTTT.

The chain links TRBV4-1 to TRBJ2-5, with D uncertain. Matching the DNA end better, TRBJ2-7 makes the J call doubtful. Germline CDR1 and CDR2: MGHRA and YSYEKL. The CDR3 is made up of 13 amino acids. CDR3 sequence reads: CASSQGLLYEQYF. For the CDR3, the DNA is TGCGCCAGCAGCCAAGGCCTCCTCTACGAGCAGTACTTC.

The J gene is TRBJ1-2, the V gene TRBV6-1, with 9 bases that match TRBD1. Germline CDR1 reads MNHNS; CDR2 reads SASEGT. CDR3 size: 14 residues. V trimming: 6 bases; J trimming: 6 bases; junction bases outside the gene matches: 8. The CDR3 DNA sequence: TGTGCCAGCAGCCCCGGGACAGGGATCGATGGCTACACCTTC. This gives the protein CASSPGTGIDGYTF.

The chain carries TRBV19 and TRBJ1-1, with D hard to call. Germline V lookup: CDR1 LNHDA, CDR2 SQIVND (reference sequence). The V and J ends lost 7 bases and 6 bases respectively, with 15 bases between them. This CDR3 spans 13 amino acids. The CDR3: CASISQVAAEAFF. The CDR3 DNA reads as TGTGCCAGTATTAGTCAGGTGGCCGCTGAAGCTTTCTTT.

The chain recombines TRBV5-1 with TRBJ1-1; weak D call: TRBD1 (5 bases). Germline V lookup: CDR1 SGHRS, CDR2 YFSETQ. Deletions cut 4 bases from V and 1 base from J, with 11 bases between. The CDR3 loop spans 14 amino acids. The CDR3: CASSRGGGNTEAFF. As DNA, the CDR3 is TGCGCCAGCAGCCGTGGGGGAGGGAACACTGAAGCTTTCTTT.

The chain links TRBV4-3 to TRBJ2-3; D is unclear. The V and J ends lost 2 bases and 4 bases respectively, with 7 bases between them. Per germline, CDR1 LGHNA and CDR2 YSLEER. The CDR3 extends over 13 amino acids. The DNA for the CDR3 is TGCGCCAGCAGCCAATTAGAGGCAGATACGCAGTATTTT. Protein: CASSQLEADTQYF.

V usage is TRBV27 and J usage is TRBJ1-5; 8 nucleotides match TRBD1. The trim removed 6 bases at V and 4 bases at J, leaving 2 bases unmatched. The CDR3 length is 13 residues. The germline V gene encodes CDR1 MNHEY and CDR2 SMNVEV (reference sequence). The CDR3: CASSYRGNQPQHF. The CDR3 nucleotides are TGTGCCAGCAGCTACAGGGGGAATCAGCCCCAGCATTTT.